This TCR beta chain was sequenced in a study of post-analysis software for immune sequencing data. Across the whole study: Patients with relapsing-remitting, secondary progressive and progressive-relapsing multiple sclerosis courses were all represented.

This clonotype was seen a few times. Its specificity is not known. General study points: Patients carried roughly 5 TRBV segments more frequently than controls did, and TRBV5-6, TRBV5-1 and TRBV20-1 were among them.

With V trimmed by 3 bases and J by 1 base, 6 bases remained unmatched. Germline V gene lookup returns CDR1 DFQATT and CDR2 SNEGSKA (reference sequence). The CDR3 spans 15 residues. The library was made from cDNA and included unique molecular identifiers. TCRdb reanalysed the PCR reads using MiXCR and keeps one entry per CDR3 protein. The table shows just over 250,000 distinct CDR3 sequences, with 35% to 40% occurring only once. The sequenced sample was blood. The sequence was collected from a girl under 18 with multiple sclerosis. The chain is built from TRBV20-1 and TRBJ1-3; 7 bases match TRBD1. Here the CDR3 reads CSASIGTDSGNTIYF. CDR3 DNA sequence: TGCAGTGCTAGTATCGGGACAGATTCTGGAAACACCATATATTTT.